Following are 29 T cell receptor beta chains from one sample sequenced in a study of graft-versus-host responses after intestinal transplantation. Produced via immunoSEQ multiplex PCR; TCRdb's table is partial and in-frame only. The table includes some 39,000 clones, around 92% detected once. The source material was PBMCs, sampled 267 days after transplant. Receptors originate from a human patient who received an intestinal transplant, so some T cells may come from the graft donor.

The rearrangement joins TRBV5-1 to TRBJ2-5; D possibly corresponds to TRBD1 (6 bases). The CDR3 is 15 residues long. Germline lookup yields CDR1 SGHRS and CDR2 YFSETQ. The V gene lost 3 bases and the J gene lost 2 bases, with 14 bases spanning the gap. The CDR3 loop is CASSSFVGTQETQYF. Here the CDR3 DNA reads TGCGCCAGCAGCTCCTTTGTGGGGACACAAGAGACCCAGTACTTC. The full variable domain, rest sourced from reference TRBV5-1 and TRBJ2-5, is KAGVTQTPRYLIKTRGQQVTLSCSPISGHRSVSWYQQTPGQGLQFLFEYFSETQRNKGNFPGRFSGRQFSNSRSEMNVSTLELGDSALYLCASSSFVGTQETQYFGPGTRLLVL.

This sequence joins TRBV5-6 and TRBJ2-2; D is unresolved. V was trimmed by 4 bases and J by 7 bases, leaving 11 bases between them. The CDR3 loop spans 13 amino acids. From germline, CDR1 is SGHDT and CDR2 YYEEEE. The CDR3 DNA reads as TGTGCCAGCAGCCTGATGGGGTTCGGGGAGCTGTTTTTT. Translation gives CASSLMGFGELFF.

The V call is TRBV6-1, the J call TRBJ1-4; TRBD1 might be the D (5 bases). Germline assignment: CDR1 MNHNS and CDR2 SASEGT. The CDR3 consists of 15 residues. With 1 base removed from V and 7 bases from J, the gap between germline ends came to 13 bases. The CDR3 region is CASSEDGGSGEKLFF. The CDR3 coding sequence is TGTGCCAGCAGTGAAGATGGGGGATCGGGTGAAAAACTGTTTTTT.

The J gene is TRBJ1-1, the V gene TRBV9; no clear D. With 0 bases removed from V and 6 bases from J, the gap between germline ends came to 9 bases. This CDR3 has 13 residues. Germline V gene sequence: CDR1 SGDLS, CDR2 YYNGEE. CDR3 coding DNA: TGTGCCAGCAGCGTAGGTTGGGAACCTGAAGCTTTCTTT. This encodes CASSVGWEPEAFF. Together with reference TRBV9 and TRBJ1-1, the CDR3 gives the full variable domain: DSGVTQTPKHLITATGQRVTLRCSPRSGDLSVYWYQQSLDQGLQFLIQYYNGEERAKGNILERFSAQQFPDLHSELNLSSLELGDSALYFCASSVGWEPEAFFGQGTRLTVV.

This clone is a singleton in its sample. The V call is TRBV11-3, the J call TRBJ1-2; D may be TRBD1 (5 bases). Germline V gives CDR1 SGHNT, CDR2 YENEEA. This CDR3 is built from 12 residues. Between the trimmed V and J ends, which lost 1 base and 8 bases, there was a span of 8 bases. In DNA, the CDR3 is TGTGCCAGCAGCTTAGGGAGGGACGGCTACACCTTC. Protein product: CASSLGRDGYTF.

The chain joins TRBV6-5 to TRBJ2-2, with D perhaps matching TRBD1 (5 bases). With 6 bases removed from V and 8 bases from J, the gap between germline ends came to 10 bases. The germline V gene has CDR1 MNHEY and CDR2 SVGAGI. The CDR3 totals 12 residues. CDR3 sequence reads: CASRQTVGELFF. Here the CDR3 DNA reads TGTGCCAGCAGGCAGACAGTGGGGGAGCTGTTTTTT.

In its sample, this clone was seen once. This chain links TRBV25-1 with TRBJ1-2; D unclear. Germline CDR1 is MGHDK and CDR2 is SYGVNS. The CDR3 is 16 amino acids. The germline V and J ends were trimmed by 3 bases and 2 bases, with 16 bases remaining between them. The CDR3 region has the DNA TGTGCCAGCAGTGATGTTCAGGCATCCCTCAACTATGGCTACACCTTC. Protein sequence: CASSDVQASLNYGYTF.

The genes are TRBV2 and TRBJ2-5; 12 bases align to TRBD1. Germline CDR1 and CDR2: SNHLY and FYNNEI. Trimming cost V 5 bases and J 5 bases; bases outside gene matches: 3. The CDR3 is 14 residues long. CDR3 DNA: TGTGCCAGCAGTAACGGGACAGGGGGCGAGACCCAGTACTTC. Encoded protein: CASSNGTGGETQYF. The whole variable domain, remainder taken from reference TRBV2 and TRBJ2-5, is EPEVTQTPSHQVTQMGQEVILRCVPISNHLYFYWYRQILGQKVEFLVSFYNNEISEKSEIFDDQFSVERPDGSNFTLKIRSTKLEDSAMYFCASSNGTGGETQYFGPGTRLLVL.

J is TRBJ2-5 and V is TRBV5-6; 10 bases map to TRBD1. V trimming: 4 bases; J trimming: 4 bases; junction bases outside the gene matches: 4. The CDR3 extends over 14 amino acids. Germline V CDR1 and CDR2: SGHDT, YYEEEE. The CDR3 sequence: CASSPRTGGETQYF. The CDR3 coding sequence is TGTGCCAGCAGCCCCCGGACAGGGGGAGAGACCCAGTACTTC.

The chain carries TRBV7-9 and TRBJ1-3; D is unclear. Per the germline V gene, CDR1 is SEHNR and CDR2 is FQNEAQ (reference sequence). V was trimmed by 0 bases and J by 5 bases, leaving 11 bases between them. The CDR3 is 15 residues long. The CDR3 loop reads CASSLAPAGRNTIYF. For the CDR3, the DNA is TGTGCCAGCAGCTTAGCGCCGGCAGGAAGAAACACCATATATTTT.

The CDR3 DNA reads as TGTGCCAGCAGTGCAGAGGGACACATCTCCTACGAGCAGTACTTC. It specifies CASSAEGHISYEQYF. This chain uses TRBV6-1 with TRBJ2-7, with D possibly matching TRBD1 (6 bases). The CDR3 is 15 amino acids. V was trimmed by 4 bases and J by 0 bases, leaving 13 bases between them. CDR1 is MNHNS, CDR2 SASEGT, per germline.

The chain combines TRBV10-1 with TRBJ2-2, with D unresolved. The CDR3 length is 10 residues. Looked up from germline, CDR1 is WNHNN and CDR2 is SYGVQD (reference sequence). Trimming stripped 4 bases from V and 15 bases from J, with 9 bases between. The CDR3 DNA reads TGCGCCAGCAGTGGGCGGCGTATGTTTTTT. It is translated as CASSGRRMFF.

The rearrangement joins TRBV11-2 to TRBJ2-7; no firm D call. CDR1 and CDR2 from the germline V gene are SGHAT and FQNNGV. This CDR3 comprises 15 residues. The V end lost 4 bases, the J end lost 3 bases, and 16 bases lay between the germline ends. The CDR3 DNA is TGTGCCAGCAGCTCAGAAGGGCAGCGTATCTACGAGCAGTACTTC. Translated: CASSSEGQRIYEQYF.

The chain uses TRBV4-1 and TRBJ1-2; the match to TRBD1 covers 10 bases. V shed 4 bases and J 4 bases; nucleotides not matched to a gene: 6. This CDR3 has 15 residues. Germline values: CDR1 MGHRA, CDR2 YSYEKL. DNA for the CDR3: TGCGCCAGCAGCCCCCGGACAGGGGGGTCCTATGGCTACACCTTC. It specifies CASSPRTGGSYGYTF.

The genes are TRBV7-9 and TRBJ2-3; possibly TRBD1 for D (7 bases). CDR3 size: 13 residues. Germline lookup yields CDR1 SEHNR and CDR2 FQNEAQ (reference sequence). Trimming took off 6 bases at V and 4 bases at J, with 11 bases between the two ends. The CDR3 sequence is CASSRRGADTQYF. For the CDR3, the DNA is TGTGCCAGCAGTCGCAGGGGGGCAGATACGCAGTATTTT.

By its share, this clone is medium-sized. V and J are TRBV12-5 and TRBJ1-2; D is possibly TRBD1 (5 bases). Per the germline V gene, CDR1 is LGHNT and CDR2 is FRNRAP. The CDR3 consists of 16 residues. The V gene lost 6 bases and the J gene lost 4 bases, with 21 bases spanning the gap. The CDR3 loop is CASGPAAGLGGYGYTF. In DNA form, the CDR3 reads TGTGCTAGTGGCCCCGCGGCAGGCTTGGGGGGCTATGGCTACACCTTC.

The sample holds one count of this clone. This rearrangement joins TRBV11-3 to TRBJ1-1; D might be TRBD1 (5 bases). V lost 2 bases and J lost 4, with 17 bases in between. The germline CDR1 and CDR2 sequences are SGHNT and YENEEA. CDR3 length equals 16 residues. Written as DNA, the CDR3 is TGTGCCAGCAGCTTACGGGCCCCCTATGGGGGCACTGAAGCTTTCTTT. Translation: CASSLRAPYGGTEAFF.

The chain combines TRBV29-1 with TRBJ1-2, with D perhaps TRBD1 (5 bases). Germline assignment: CDR1 SQVTM and CDR2 ANQGSEA. V was cut by 4 bases and J by 3 bases, with 9 bases left in between. The CDR3 totals 12 residues. The CDR3 protein is CSVGGGDYGYTF. The CDR3 DNA reads TGCAGCGTTGGTGGGGGGGACTATGGCTACACCTTC.

The rearrangement uses TRBV4-1 and TRBJ2-7; D gene uncertain. The V gene's germline CDR1 is MGHRA and CDR2 YSYEKL. V shed 3 bases and J shed 3 bases, with 9 bases lying between them. This CDR3 is 13 amino acids long. CDR3 region: CASSHQLNYEQYF. The CDR3 coding sequence is TGCGCCAGCAGCCACCAACTTAACTACGAGCAGTACTTC.

This clone has only a few counts. The chain uses TRBV29-1 and TRBJ1-2; TRBD1 matches at 7 bases. CDR3 length: 13 amino acids. Germline-derived CDR1 and CDR2 are SQVTM and ANQGSEA. The V gene end was trimmed by 0 bases and the J gene end by 3 bases; junction bases not matched to a gene: 1. CDR3 region: CSVEDRGDYGYTF. DNA of the CDR3: TGCAGCGTTGAAGACAGGGGGGACTATGGCTACACCTTC.

The rearrangement links TRBV27 to TRBJ2-5; weak D call: TRBD1 (5 bases). TRBJ2-7 explains the end of the DNA better; the J call may be wrong. Looked up from germline, CDR1 is MNHEY and CDR2 is SMNVEV (reference sequence). There are 13 residues in the CDR3. CDR3 loop: CASGIGQDYEQYF. The DNA of the CDR3 is TGTGCCAGCGGAATAGGACAAGACTACGAGCAGTACTTC.

The J gene is TRBJ2-2, the V gene TRBV4-1; perhaps TRBD1 as D (5 bases). V lost 7 bases to trimming and J lost 2 bases, with 8 bases between them. The CDR3 totals 13 residues. Per germline, CDR1 MGHRA and CDR2 YSYEKL. The CDR3 here is CASNDRNTGELFF. The CDR3 DNA sequence: TGCGCCAGCAATGACAGAAACACCGGGGAGCTGTTTTTT.

This clone was seen once. The genes are TRBV11-1 and TRBJ2-2, with TRBD1 matching 9 bases. This CDR3 is built from 15 residues. The J segment lost 4 bases and the V segment lost 0 bases, leaving 0 bases of the junction unmatched. The V gene's germline CDR1 is SGHAT and CDR2 FQDESV (reference sequence). In nucleotides, the CDR3 is TGTGCCAGCAGCTTAGCGACAGGGGGCACCGGGGAGCTGTTTTTT. Amino acid sequence: CASSLATGGTGELFF.

CDR3 bases: TGTGCCAGCAGTCCTTCCGGGGGGGTCGGGCAGCCCCAGCATTTT. It translates to CASSPSGGVGQPQHF. The V gene is TRBV6-1, the J gene TRBJ1-5, with D tentatively TRBD1 (5 bases). Germline V gene data show CDR1 as MNHNS and CDR2 as SASEGT. The V end was cut by 5 bases, the J end by 7 bases, with 18 bases between. The CDR3 runs to 15 residues.

The chain links TRBV7-3 to TRBJ2-1, with D perhaps TRBD1 (6 bases). Germline assignment: CDR1 SGHTA and CDR2 FQGTGA. The CDR3 runs 16 residues. Deletions cut 1 base from V and 3 bases from J, with 13 bases between. CDR3 amino acids: CASSLIPLDSYNEQFF. Here the CDR3 DNA reads TGTGCCAGCAGCTTAATACCTTTGGACAGCTACAATGAGCAGTTCTTC.

This chain links TRBV7-6 with TRBJ2-2, with D maybe TRBD2 (6 bases). Trimming shortened V by 4 bases and J by 2 bases, and 17 bases separated the two germline ends. The V gene's germline CDR1 is SGHVS and CDR2 FNYEAQ. This CDR3 has 17 amino acids. The CDR3 loop is CASSSPKEGPNTGELFF. In nucleotides, the CDR3 is TGTGCCAGCAGCTCCCCTAAGGAGGGGCCAAACACCGGGGAGCTGTTTTTT. Variable domain in full (rest from reference TRBV7-6 and TRBJ2-2): GAGVSQSPRYKVTKRGQDVALRCDPISGHVSLYWYRQALGQGPEFLTYFNYEAQQDKSGLPNDRFSAERPEGSISTLTIQRTEQRDSAMYRCASSSPKEGPNTGELFFGEGSRLTVL.

This chain joins TRBV5-1 and TRBJ1-1; no clear D gene. Between the trimmed V and J ends, which lost 0 bases and 7 bases, there was a span of 10 bases. From germline, CDR1 is SGHRS and CDR2 YFSETQ. The CDR3 has 13 residues. This chain's CDR3 is CASSLAGGIEAFF. The DNA for the CDR3 is TGCGCCAGCAGCTTGGCCGGAGGGATTGAAGCTTTCTTT.

The chain links TRBV18 to TRBJ2-5; 9 bases align to TRBD2. CDR1 KGHSH and CDR2 LQKENI come from the germline V gene. The V and J ends lost 0 bases and 5 bases, in that order; junction bases with no gene match: 7. This CDR3 spans 16 amino acids. The CDR3 is CASSPPSGGLGETQYF. The CDR3, as DNA: TGTGCCAGCTCACCACCAAGCGGGGGGCTTGGGGAGACCCAGTACTTC.

The gene calls are TRBV25-1 and TRBJ1-4, with 11 nucleotides matching TRBD1. V lost 2 bases and J lost 6; bases outside the gene matches: 5. Germline V gives CDR1 MGHDK, CDR2 SYGVNS. The CDR3 is 16 residues long. CDR3 in amino acids: CASSETGQGAHEKLFF. The CDR3 nucleotides read TGTGCCAGCAGTGAAACCGGACAGGGGGCACATGAAAAACTGTTTTTT.